This is a list of T cell receptor beta chains from one sample in a study of blood T cells in healthy people across ages. Each CDR3 protein is one row after TCRdb ran MiXCR on the 5' RACE reads. The profile shows roughly 560,000 distinct CDR3 sequences, nearly 25% of them singletons. The data were also submitted as part of a second study, on T cells of mothers and their children.

Material for sequencing was blood. Receptors originate from a boy aged 10-17 years in good health. The CDR3 runs from the conserved cysteine through the conserved F or W. The D gene is left open where the match is weak. Only part of the rows carry a size: once, few, many, or a class if the clone is expanded.

clone_size: few; v_call: TRBV7-2; d_call: TRBD2; j_call: TRBJ2-3; cdr3_aa: CASSSLAGGFDTQYF; cdr3_nt: TGTGCCAGCAGCTCACTAGCGGGGGGGTTCGATACGCAGTATTTT
clone_size: few; v_call: TRBV13; d_call: TRBD2; j_call: TRBJ2-1; cdr3_aa: CASSLRGSGRNEQFF; cdr3_nt: TGTGCCAGCAGCTTACGAGGGAGCGGGAGAAATGAGCAGTTCTTC
clone_size: few; v_call: TRBV6-2/TRBV6-3; d_call: -; j_call: TRBJ2-2; cdr3_aa: CASSPRQRNTGELFF; cdr3_nt: TGTGCCAGCAGTCCGCGACAGAGGAACACCGGGGAGCTGTTTTTT
clone_size: -; v_call: TRBV28; d_call: -; j_call: TRBJ1-2; cdr3_aa: CASTDSLLYGYTF; cdr3_nt: TGTGCCAGCACGGACAGTCTACTATACGGCTACACCTTC
clone_size: -; v_call: TRBV9; d_call: TRBD2; j_call: TRBJ2-1; cdr3_aa: CASSVNGLAGVNEQFF; cdr3_nt: TGTGCCAGCAGCGTAAACGGACTAGCGGGAGTCAATGAGCAGTTCTTC
clone_size: -; v_call: TRBV5-1; d_call: -; j_call: TRBJ2-1; cdr3_aa: CASPTLQGVNEQFF; cdr3_nt: TGCGCCAGCCCCACCTTACAGGGTGTGAATGAGCAGTTCTTC
clone_size: -; v_call: TRBV11-1; d_call: TRBD2; j_call: TRBJ2-3; cdr3_aa: CASSLGAVAGGGSDTQYF; cdr3_nt: TGTGCCAGCAGCTTAGGTGCGGTGGCGGGAGGCGGTTCAGATACGCAGTATTTT
clone_size: -; v_call: TRBV7-6; d_call: TRBD2; j_call: TRBJ2-3; cdr3_aa: CASSLAPAGGPHTQYF; cdr3_nt: TGTGCCAGCAGCTTAGCGCCAGCGGGGGGGCCGCATACGCAGTATTTT
clone_size: -; v_call: TRBV7-2; d_call: -; j_call: TRBJ2-4; cdr3_aa: CASSLAASFIQYF; cdr3_nt: TGTGCCAGCAGCTTAGCGGCTAGCTTCATTCAGTACTTC
clone_size: -; v_call: TRBV18; d_call: -; j_call: TRBJ2-6; cdr3_aa: CASSPLAASGANVLTF; cdr3_nt: TGTGCCAGCTCACCACTGGCGGCCTCTGGGGCCAACGTCCTGACTTTC
clone_size: few; v_call: TRBV27; d_call: -; j_call: TRBJ1-1; cdr3_aa: CASRRPGTTNTEAFF; cdr3_nt: TGTGCCAGCAGGAGACCGGGGACAACGAACACTGAAGCTTTCTTT
clone_size: -; v_call: TRBV7-9; d_call: -; j_call: TRBJ1-2; cdr3_aa: CASSLADRHYGYTF; cdr3_nt: TGTGCCAGCAGCTTAGCTGACAGGCACTATGGCTACACCTTC
clone_size: few; v_call: TRBV4-3; d_call: -; j_call: TRBJ2-1; cdr3_aa: CASSQEGYGSYNEQFF; cdr3_nt: TGCGCCAGCAGCCAAGAGGGCTACGGCTCCTACAATGAGCAGTTCTTC
clone_size: few; v_call: TRBV27; d_call: TRBD1; j_call: TRBJ2-1; cdr3_aa: CASSPRTGGSYNEQFF; cdr3_nt: TGTGCCAGCAGTCCCCGGACAGGGGGGTCCTACAATGAGCAGTTCTTC
clone_size: -; v_call: TRBV2; d_call: -; j_call: TRBJ1-4; cdr3_aa: CASSGGSRTEKLFF; cdr3_nt: TGTGCCAGCAGTGGCGGCAGTCGGACGGAAAAACTGTTTTTT
clone_size: -; v_call: TRBV6-6; d_call: -; j_call: TRBJ1-2; cdr3_aa: CASISGATRRGDGYTF; cdr3_nt: TGTGCCAGCATCTCCGGGGCAACGAGAAGAGGGGATGGCTACACCTTC
clone_size: -; v_call: TRBV5-1; d_call: TRBD2; j_call: TRBJ2-1; cdr3_aa: CASSFLAGGPEQFF; cdr3_nt: TGCGCCAGCAGCTTCCTAGCGGGGGGGCCGGAGCAGTTCTTC
clone_size: few; v_call: TRBV5-1; d_call: TRBD2; j_call: TRBJ2-5; cdr3_aa: CASRPSGLAGQETQYF; cdr3_nt: TGCGCCAGCCGTCCCTCTGGACTAGCGGGACAAGAGACCCAGTACTTC
clone_size: -; v_call: TRBV11-1; d_call: -; j_call: TRBJ2-7; cdr3_aa: CASSPVKRASSYEQYF; cdr3_nt: TGTGCCAGCAGCCCAGTCAAGAGGGCGAGCTCCTACGAGCAGTACTTC
clone_size: -; v_call: TRBV19; d_call: -; j_call: TRBJ2-1; cdr3_aa: CASSIVSRNNEQFF; cdr3_nt: TGTGCCAGTAGTATAGTTTCCAGGAACAATGAGCAGTTCTTC
clone_size: -; v_call: TRBV6-5; d_call: TRBD1; j_call: TRBJ2-7; cdr3_aa: CASSYDRAPSYEQYF; cdr3_nt: TGTGCCAGCAGCTACGACAGGGCCCCCTCCTACGAGCAGTACTTC
clone_size: -; v_call: TRBV20-1; d_call: -; j_call: TRBJ2-7; cdr3_aa: CSASPASYEQYF; cdr3_nt: TGCAGCGCCTCGCCAGCCTCCTACGAGCAGTACTTC
clone_size: many; v_call: TRBV4-3; d_call: -; j_call: TRBJ2-1; cdr3_aa: CASSQGSNEQFF; cdr3_nt: TGCGCCAGCAGCCAGGGTTCCAATGAGCAGTTCTTC
clone_size: -; v_call: TRBV6-1; d_call: TRBD1; j_call: TRBJ2-7; cdr3_aa: CASSDYEGTGIYEQYF; cdr3_nt: TGTGCCAGCAGTGATTACGAAGGGACAGGGATCTACGAGCAGTACTTC
clone_size: -; v_call: TRBV4-1; d_call: TRBD1; j_call: TRBJ2-2; cdr3_aa: CASSQGDRNTGELFF; cdr3_nt: TGCGCCAGCAGCCAAGGGGACAGGAACACCGGGGAGCTGTTTTTT
clone_size: few; v_call: TRBV10-3; d_call: -; j_call: TRBJ2-1; cdr3_aa: CAISDVRNEQFF; cdr3_nt: TGTGCCATCAGTGATGTTCGGAATGAGCAGTTCTTC
clone_size: -; v_call: TRBV20-1; d_call: TRBD2; j_call: TRBJ2-1; cdr3_aa: CSAGKPGLGDNEQFF; cdr3_nt: TGCAGTGCTGGAAAACCGGGACTAGGGGACAATGAGCAGTTCTTC
clone_size: few; v_call: TRBV7-9; d_call: -; j_call: TRBJ2-3; cdr3_aa: CASSWGDVIFTDTQYF; cdr3_nt: TGTGCCAGCAGCTGGGGGGACGTCATCTTCACAGATACGCAGTATTTT
clone_size: -; v_call: TRBV2; d_call: -; j_call: TRBJ1-2; cdr3_aa: CASSPSRGGYTF; cdr3_nt: TGTGCCAGCAGCCCTTCACGGGGTGGCTACACCTTC
clone_size: once; v_call: TRBV29-1; d_call: -; j_call: TRBJ1-1; cdr3_aa: CSVADSLNTEAFF; cdr3_nt: TGCAGCGTGGCCGACAGCCTGAACACTGAAGCTTTCTTT
clone_size: -; v_call: TRBV4-2; d_call: TRBD2; j_call: TRBJ2-4; cdr3_aa: CASSQLAGKNIQYF; cdr3_nt: TGTGCCAGCAGCCAACTAGCGGGGAAAAACATTCAGTACTTC
clone_size: -; v_call: TRBV28; d_call: TRBD2; j_call: TRBJ2-7; cdr3_aa: CASAEGLAGVGSDEQYF; cdr3_nt: TGTGCCAGTGCGGAGGGACTAGCGGGAGTAGGGTCGGACGAGCAGTACTTC
clone_size: -; v_call: TRBV13; d_call: -; j_call: TRBJ2-5; cdr3_aa: CASSSTDAVGGLETQYF; cdr3_nt: TGTGCCAGCAGCTCCACGGATGCGGTGGGGGGGCTGGAGACCCAGTACTTC
clone_size: -; v_call: TRBV29-1; d_call: -; j_call: TRBJ2-7; cdr3_aa: CSVVEGYAQYF; cdr3_nt: TGCAGCGTTGTGGAGGGTTACGCGCAGTACTTC
clone_size: -; v_call: TRBV7-9; d_call: TRBD1; j_call: TRBJ2-1; cdr3_aa: CASSRDSIWNEQFF; cdr3_nt: TGTGCCAGCAGCCGGGACAGTATATGGAATGAGCAGTTCTTC
clone_size: few; v_call: TRBV7-2; d_call: -; j_call: TRBJ2-4; cdr3_aa: CASSSGPTAAKNIQYF; cdr3_nt: TGTGCCAGCAGCTCAGGACCCACGGCGGCCAAAAACATTCAGTACTTC
clone_size: many; v_call: TRBV6-6; d_call: -; j_call: TRBJ2-5; cdr3_aa: CASSTPGRLRTQYF; cdr3_nt: TGTGCCAGCAGCACACCGGGACGACTCCGAACCCAGTACTTC
clone_size: -; v_call: TRBV4-1; d_call: -; j_call: TRBJ2-1; cdr3_aa: CASSQESLDEQFF; cdr3_nt: TGCGCCAGCAGCCAAGAATCTTTGGACGAGCAGTTCTTC
clone_size: -; v_call: TRBV9; d_call: -; j_call: TRBJ2-2; cdr3_aa: CASSVAVGARDTGELFF; cdr3_nt: TGTGCCAGCAGCGTAGCGGTGGGGGCTCGGGACACCGGGGAGCTGTTTTTT
clone_size: few; v_call: TRBV20-1; d_call: -; j_call: TRBJ2-7; cdr3_aa: CSARAGRSPYEQYF; cdr3_nt: TGCAGTGCTAGAGCAGGGAGGAGTCCCTACGAGCAGTACTTC
clone_size: few; v_call: TRBV4-2; d_call: TRBD2; j_call: TRBJ2-5; cdr3_aa: CASSPSGQETQYF; cdr3_nt: TGTGCCAGCAGCCCTAGCGGTCAAGAGACCCAGTACTTC
clone_size: -; v_call: TRBV9; d_call: -; j_call: TRBJ2-1; cdr3_aa: CASSVVAGRRYNEQFF; cdr3_nt: TGTGCCAGCAGCGTAGTCGCCGGACGTAGATACAATGAGCAGTTCTTC
clone_size: -; v_call: TRBV9; d_call: -; j_call: TRBJ2-5; cdr3_aa: CASSVGLPSQETQYF; cdr3_nt: TGTGCCAGCAGCGTAGGGCTTCCGTCTCAAGAGACCCAGTACTTC
clone_size: -; v_call: TRBV19; d_call: TRBD2; j_call: TRBJ2-1; cdr3_aa: CASRFERGRAHEQFF; cdr3_nt: TGTGCCAGTAGGTTCGAGCGGGGGAGAGCTCATGAGCAGTTCTTC
clone_size: -; v_call: TRBV4-3; d_call: -; j_call: TRBJ2-1; cdr3_aa: CASSEDARSSYNEQFF; cdr3_nt: TGCGCCAGCAGCGAAGATGCACGGAGCTCCTACAATGAGCAGTTCTTC
clone_size: -; v_call: TRBV7-2; d_call: TRBD1; j_call: TRBJ1-3; cdr3_aa: CASSRDRAYGNTIYF; cdr3_nt: TGTGCCAGCAGCCGGGACAGGGCGTATGGAAACACCATATATTTT
clone_size: -; v_call: TRBV20-1; d_call: TRBD2; j_call: TRBJ2-7; cdr3_aa: CSATALVLTSGSYEQYF; cdr3_nt: TGCAGTGCTACCGCCCTCGTTCTCACTAGCGGGAGTTACGAGCAGTACTTC
clone_size: few; v_call: TRBV29-1; d_call: -; j_call: TRBJ2-5; cdr3_aa: CSVIRAEETQHF; cdr3_nt: TGCAGCGTCATCAGGGCCGAAGAGACCCAGCACTTC
clone_size: -; v_call: TRBV7-9; d_call: -; j_call: TRBJ1-3; cdr3_aa: CASSGLEETGNTIYF; cdr3_nt: TGTGCCAGCAGCGGCCTAGAAGAAACTGGAAACACCATATATTTT